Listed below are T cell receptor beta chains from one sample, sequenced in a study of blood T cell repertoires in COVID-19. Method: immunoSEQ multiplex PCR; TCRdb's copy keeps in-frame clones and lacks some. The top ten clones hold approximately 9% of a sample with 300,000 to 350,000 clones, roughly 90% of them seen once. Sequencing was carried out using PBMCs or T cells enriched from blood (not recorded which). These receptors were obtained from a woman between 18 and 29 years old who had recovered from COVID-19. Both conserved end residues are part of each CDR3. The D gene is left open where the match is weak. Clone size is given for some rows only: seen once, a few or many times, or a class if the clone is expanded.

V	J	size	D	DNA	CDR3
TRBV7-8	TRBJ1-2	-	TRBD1	TGTGCCAGCAGCTTAGCGAGGACAGGAACTAACTATGGCTACACCTTC	CASSLARTGTNYGYTF
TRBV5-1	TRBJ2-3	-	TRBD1	TGCGCCAGCAGCCCGGACAGGGGAGTGAATACGCAGTATTTT	CASSPDRGVNTQYF
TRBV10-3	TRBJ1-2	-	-	TGTGCCATCAGCGAACAGGGTCAGCACTATGGCTACACCTTC	CAISEQGQHYGYTF
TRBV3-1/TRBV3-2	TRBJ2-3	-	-	TGTGCCACTGCGGACTCTCGCACAGATACGCAGTATTTT	CATADSRTDTQYF
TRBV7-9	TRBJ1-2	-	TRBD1	TGTGCCAGCAGCGGTTATACCGGGACAGGGACCGCTGGCTACACCTTC	CASSGYTGTGTAGYTF
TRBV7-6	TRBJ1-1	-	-	TGTGCCAGCAGCTTAGATGGGCAGATGAACACTGAAGCTTTCTTT	CASSLDGQMNTEAFF
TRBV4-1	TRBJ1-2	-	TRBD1	TGCGCCAGCAGCGGGACAGGGGAAAACTATGGCTACACCTTC	CASSGTGENYGYTF
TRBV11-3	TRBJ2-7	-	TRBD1	TGTGCCAGCAGCTTAGGAAACAGGGGCAACTACGAGCAGTACTTC	CASSLGNRGNYEQYF
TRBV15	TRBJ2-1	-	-	TGTGCCACCAGCGCTCGCAGGGCGACGAATGAGCAGTTCTTC	CATSARRATNEQFF
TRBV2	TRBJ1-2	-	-	TGTGCCAGTCAGGAGGTAGACTATGGCTACACCTTC	CASQEVDYGYTF
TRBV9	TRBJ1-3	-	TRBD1	TGTGCCAGCAGCTCCAATACCGGGACAGGGGATGGAAACACCATATATTTT	CASSSNTGTGDGNTIYF
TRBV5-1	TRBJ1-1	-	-	TGCGCCAGCAGCCCGAGGAGCTCCTTGAACACTGAAGCTTTCTTT	CASSPRSSLNTEAFF
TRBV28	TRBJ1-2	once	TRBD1	TGTGCCAGCATTGAGGCAGGGGGTGTGTGGAACTATGGCTACACCTTC	CASIEAGGVWNYGYTF
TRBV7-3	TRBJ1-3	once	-	TGTGCCAGCAGCTTAGAGGCAGGAAACACCATATATTTT	CASSLEAGNTIYF
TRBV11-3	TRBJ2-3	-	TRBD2	TGTGCCAGCAGCACCCGGACCGCGGGGGGGGGCACAGATACGCAGTATTTT	CASSTRTAGGGTDTQYF
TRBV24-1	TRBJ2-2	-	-	TGTGCCACCAGTGAGCCGGGGAAGAACACCGGGGAGCTGTTTTTT	CATSEPGKNTGELFF
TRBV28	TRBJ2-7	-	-	TGTGCCAGCAGTTCCCCCGGCCGGCTAGCACGGTACGAGCAGTACTTC	CASSSPGRLARYEQYF
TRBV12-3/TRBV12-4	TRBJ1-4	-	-	TGTGCCAGCAGCTGGGCAAGTGGGGAAAAACTGTTTTTT	CASSWASGEKLFF
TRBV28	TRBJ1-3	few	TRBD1	TGTGCCAGCCTCCGGGACAGGGACTCTGGAAACACCATATATTTT	CASLRDRDSGNTIYF